This T cell receptor (beta chain) was obtained from a study of early T cells in non-severe SARS-CoV-2 infection. Study details: Bulk RNA isolated from unsorted whole blood underwent sequencing; chains were not paired. The study, taken as a whole, reports: VDJdb matching favored anti-spike CD8 responses, missing private and CD4 specificities.

A few counts support this clonotype. What it binds is unknown. CDR3 length: 14 amino acids. V gave up 6 bases and J gave up 2 bases, with 14 bases separating them. The germline V gene encodes CDR1 LGHDT and CDR2 YNNKEL (reference sequence). Separate cDNA molecules each had unique molecular identifiers attached to them. One entry per CDR3 protein results from TCRdb running MiXCR on the 5' RACE reads. This sample has 70,000 to 85,000 distinct CDR3 sequences, with about 12% found just once. The chain links TRBV3-1 to TRBJ2-7; D possibly corresponds to TRBD2 (6 bases). The TCR was taken from an adult who was a healthcare worker with PCR-confirmed SARS-CoV-2 infection or an uninfected control (not recorded which). Sequencing was done on a sample of whole blood. The CDR3 region has the DNA TGTGCCAGCAGATTCCGGGACTTCCCCTACGAGCAGTACTTC. Translated, it gives CASRFRDFPYEQYF.